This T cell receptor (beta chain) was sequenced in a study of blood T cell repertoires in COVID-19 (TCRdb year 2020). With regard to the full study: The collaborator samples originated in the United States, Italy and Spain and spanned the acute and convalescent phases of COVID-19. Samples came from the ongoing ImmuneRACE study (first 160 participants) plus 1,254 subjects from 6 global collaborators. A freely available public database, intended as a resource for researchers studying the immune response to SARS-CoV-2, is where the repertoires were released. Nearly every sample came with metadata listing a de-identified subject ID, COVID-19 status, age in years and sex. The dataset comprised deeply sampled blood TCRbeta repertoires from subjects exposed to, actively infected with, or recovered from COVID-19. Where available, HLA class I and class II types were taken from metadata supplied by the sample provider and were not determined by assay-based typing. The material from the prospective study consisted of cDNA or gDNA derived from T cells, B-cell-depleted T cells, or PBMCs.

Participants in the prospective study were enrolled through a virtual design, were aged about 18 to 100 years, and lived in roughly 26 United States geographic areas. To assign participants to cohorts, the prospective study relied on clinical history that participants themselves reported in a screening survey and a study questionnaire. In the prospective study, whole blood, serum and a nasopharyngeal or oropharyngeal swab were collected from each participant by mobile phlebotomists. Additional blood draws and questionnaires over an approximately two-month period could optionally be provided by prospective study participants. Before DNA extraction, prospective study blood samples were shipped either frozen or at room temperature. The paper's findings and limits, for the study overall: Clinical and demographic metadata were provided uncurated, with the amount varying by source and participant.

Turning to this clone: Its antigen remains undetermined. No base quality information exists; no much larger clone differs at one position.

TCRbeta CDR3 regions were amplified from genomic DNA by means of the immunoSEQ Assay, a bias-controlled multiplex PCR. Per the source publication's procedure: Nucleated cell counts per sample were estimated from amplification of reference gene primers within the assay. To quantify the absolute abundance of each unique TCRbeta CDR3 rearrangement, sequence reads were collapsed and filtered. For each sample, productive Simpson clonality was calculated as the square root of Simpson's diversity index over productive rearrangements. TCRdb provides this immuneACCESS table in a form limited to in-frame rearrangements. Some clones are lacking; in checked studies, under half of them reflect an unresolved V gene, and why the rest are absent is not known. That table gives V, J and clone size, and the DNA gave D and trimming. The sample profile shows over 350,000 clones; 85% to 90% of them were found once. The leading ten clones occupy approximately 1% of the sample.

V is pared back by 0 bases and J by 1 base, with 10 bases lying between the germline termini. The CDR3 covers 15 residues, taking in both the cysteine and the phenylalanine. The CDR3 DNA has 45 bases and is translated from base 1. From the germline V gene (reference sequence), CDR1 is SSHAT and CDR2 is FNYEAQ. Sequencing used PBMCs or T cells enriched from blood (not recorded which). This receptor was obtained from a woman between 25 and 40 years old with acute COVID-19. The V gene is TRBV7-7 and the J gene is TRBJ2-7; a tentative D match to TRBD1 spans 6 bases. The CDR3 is CASSLAQGQSYEQYF. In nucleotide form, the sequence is TGTGCCAGCAGCTTAGCGCAGGGACAATCCTACGAGCAGTACTTC.